A single sample is the source of the 25 T cell receptor beta chains below, sequenced in a study of cytomegalovirus exposure and HLA in healthy donors. Vbeta (60) and Jbeta (13) primers were used in the PCR. The protocol was immunoSEQ multiplex PCR, while the TCRdb copy is restricted to in-frame clones and leaves out a portion. The sample holds hundreds of thousands of clones; roughly 90% are singletons and the top ten take over 0.95%. The sequenced sample was PBMCs. The receptors shown here come from a woman aged 18-29 years in good health and CMV-seronegative.

The rearrangement links TRBV11-1 to TRBJ2-7, with a possible D match to TRBD1 (6 bases). CDR1 and CDR2 (germline): SGHAT, FQDESV (reference sequence). Trimming removed 1 base at V and 6 bases at J, with 13 bases between. CDR3 length equals 14 residues. The CDR3 coding sequence is TGTGCCAGCAGCTTAGAGAGGGGCAGGGGCGAGCAGTACTTC. It encodes CASSLERGRGEQYF.

The rearrangement uses TRBV27 and TRBJ2-7; 7 bases match TRBD1. The CDR3 runs to 13 residues. CDR1 and CDR2 from the germline V gene are MNHEY and SMNVEV (reference sequence). Trimming at V came to 8 bases and at J to 4 bases, leaving 8 bases not matched to a gene. The CDR3 reads CASEMKQGYEQYF. The DNA for the CDR3 is TGTGCCAGCGAGATGAAACAGGGGTACGAGCAGTACTTC.

The CDR3 reads CASSIWALQNSEQYF. Written as DNA, the CDR3 is TGTGCCAGTAGTATTTGGGCTCTCCAGAATTCCGAGCAGTACTTC. V and J are TRBV19 and TRBJ2-7; no clear D. Trimming took off 3 bases at V and 6 bases at J, with 18 bases between the two ends. The CDR3 sequence is 15 residues long. Germline V CDR1 and CDR2: LNHDA, SQIVND (reference sequence). The entire variable domain, with the rest obtained from reference TRBV19 and TRBJ2-7, is as follows: DGGITQSPKYLFRKEGQNVTLSCEQNLNHDAMYWYRQDPGQGLRLIYYSQIVNDFQKGDIAEGYSVSREKKESFPLTVTSAQKNPTAFYLCASSIWALQNSEQYFGPGTRLTVT.

This chain links TRBV9 with TRBJ2-7, with 9 nucleotides matching TRBD2. This CDR3 spans 16 amino acids. Germline CDR1 reads SGDLS; CDR2 reads YYNGEE. Trimming took 0 bases from V and 4 from J; bases not matched to a gene: 8. CDR3 in DNA: TGTGCCAGCAGCGTAGGTGGGCGGGAGGGCCTGTACGAGCAGTACTTC. It is translated as CASSVGGREGLYEQYF.

J is TRBJ1-1 and V is TRBV19, with TRBD1 matching over 7 bases. There are 15 residues in the CDR3. V dropped 0 bases and J dropped 6; count of bases not matched to a gene: 7. Germline V gives CDR1 LNHDA, CDR2 SQIVND (reference sequence). CDR3 nucleotides: TGTGCCAGTAGTATAGAGGAGGGGGCTTGGGCTGAAGCTTTCTTT. Amino acid sequence: CASSIEEGAWAEAFF.

As regards this clone: Its ends do not fully match the called genes, so a read error is possible. The chain carries TRBV10-2 and TRBJ2-6; D is uncertain. Germline V gene lookup returns CDR1 WSHSY and CDR2 SAAADI. The CDR3 has 15 residues. The CDR3 sequence is CASSDGFSGANVLTF. The DNA of the CDR3 is TGCGCCAGTAGTGACGGGTTCTCTGGGGCCAACGTCCTGACTTTC.

This chain links TRBV9 with TRBJ1-5, with D possibly matching TRBD1 (5 bases). The CDR3 covers 14 residues. The V gene lost 3 bases and the J gene lost 6 bases, with 13 bases spanning the gap. Germline lookup yields CDR1 SGDLS and CDR2 YYNGEE. The CDR3 spells CASSAGVSGQPQHF. The CDR3 DNA sequence: TGTGCCAGCAGCGCGGGGGTAAGCGGTCAGCCCCAGCATTTT.

V usage is TRBV10-1 and J usage is TRBJ2-3; D is possibly TRBD2 (5 bases). This CDR3 has 14 residues. V gave up 2 bases and J gave up 4 bases, with 10 bases separating them. Germline values: CDR1 WNHNN, CDR2 SYGVQD (reference sequence). CDR3 protein: CASSERGDSDTQYF. For the CDR3, the DNA is TGCGCCAGCAGTGAGCGGGGAGATTCAGATACGCAGTATTTT.

The V call is TRBV27, the J call TRBJ2-7; 8 bases agree with TRBD1. Germline V gene data show CDR1 as MNHEY and CDR2 as SMNVEV (reference sequence). The CDR3 spans 15 residues. V lost 3 bases, J lost 7 bases, and 11 bases stayed unmatched. For the CDR3, the DNA is TGTGCCAGCAGTTTCGCGGACAGGGACTTGGGAGAGCAGTACTTC. It encodes CASSFADRDLGEQYF.

The chain couples TRBV7-2 to TRBJ2-1, with TRBD2 identical over 7 bases. V shed 4 bases, J shed 2 bases, and the junction held 17 bases outside the gene matches. The CDR3 consists of 19 residues. CDR1 and CDR2 from the germline V gene are SGHTA and FQGNSA. CDR3 DNA sequence: TGTGCCAGCAGCTGGGGATCCCTTAAAGGTGGGGGGGCCTACAATGAGCAGTTCTTC. This encodes CASSWGSLKGGGAYNEQFF.

V is TRBV5-1 and J is TRBJ2-5; D call uncertain. This CDR3 region has 13 residues. Trimming stripped 4 bases from V and 4 bases from J, with 11 bases between. Germline CDR1 reads SGHRS; CDR2 reads YFSETQ. CDR3 loop: CASSTQSPETQYF. The CDR3 bases are TGCGCCAGCAGCACACAGAGTCCAGAGACCCAGTACTTC.

The V and J genes are TRBV19 and TRBJ2-1; TRBD2 agrees at 12 bases. The CDR3 runs 16 residues. Germline trimming cut 5 bases from V and 4 bases from J; bases unmatched to any gene: 6. CDR1 is LNHDA and CDR2 is SQIVND in the germline V gene (reference sequence). This chain's CDR3 is CASSPLAGGPYNEQFF. The CDR3 nucleotides are TGTGCCAGTAGTCCACTAGCGGGAGGACCGTACAATGAGCAGTTCTTC.

The V call is TRBV7-6, the J call TRBJ1-3; perhaps TRBD1 as D (6 bases). Trimming took off 5 bases at V and 2 bases at J, with 16 bases between the two ends. The germline gives CDR1 SGHVS, CDR2 FNYEAQ. The CDR3 is 16 residues long. The CDR3 is CASSRAEGGAGNTIYF. The CDR3, as DNA: TGTGCCAGCAGCCGAGCAGAGGGGGGGGCTGGAAACACCATATATTTT.

This chain uses TRBV18 with TRBJ2-6; D is unclear. Trimming removed 4 bases from V and 4 bases from J, with 8 bases in between. Germline V gene data show CDR1 as KGHSH and CDR2 as LQKENI. The CDR3 loop spans 14 amino acids. CDR3 sequence (DNA): TGTGCCAGCTCACTGAGCTCCGGGGCCAACGTCCTGACTTTC. Amino acid sequence: CASSLSSGANVLTF.

The CDR3 reads CAISESQASGTTDTQYF. DNA of the CDR3: TGTGCCATCAGTGAGTCGCAGGCTAGCGGAACCACAGATACGCAGTATTTT. This chain connects TRBV10-3 to TRBJ2-3, with TRBD2 matching 7 bases. J lost 2 bases, V lost 0 bases, and 8 bases had no gene match. Germline V gene lookup returns CDR1 ENHRY and CDR2 SYGVKD. The CDR3 length is 17 residues.

Regarding this clone: Other DNA sequences in the same sample also yield this CDR3. This sequence joins TRBV15 and TRBJ2-7; maybe TRBD1 (6 bases). The V and J ends lost 3 bases and 0 bases respectively, with 6 bases between them. This CDR3 is built from 13 residues. The V gene's germline CDR1 is LNHNV and CDR2 YYDKDF (reference sequence). The CDR3 DNA reads TGTGCCACCAGCAGGGACAGCTCCTACGAGCAGTACTTC. This sequence encodes CATSRDSSYEQYF.

The rearrangement links TRBV5-1 to TRBJ2-7, with 9 bases identical to TRBD2. Germline CDR1 and CDR2: SGHRS and YFSETQ. The CDR3 has 15 amino acids. Germline trimming cut 0 bases from V and 4 bases from J; bases unmatched to any gene: 5. CDR3 sequence reads: CASSLEGSGSYEQYF. CDR3 sequence (DNA): TGCGCCAGCAGCTTGGAAGGTAGCGGGAGTTACGAGCAGTACTTC. Together with reference TRBV5-1 and TRBJ2-7, the CDR3 gives the full variable domain: KAGVTQTPRYLIKTRGQQVTLSCSPISGHRSVSWYQQTPGQGLQFLFEYFSETQRNKGNFPGRFSGRQFSNSRSEMNVSTLELGDSALYLCASSLEGSGSYEQYFGPGTRLTVT.

This chain connects TRBV4-3 to TRBJ2-3; 11 nucleotides line up with TRBD2. The CDR3 sequence is 15 residues long. Trimming removed 4 bases from V and 3 bases from J; junction bases left unmatched: 3. CDR1 LGHNA and CDR2 YSLEER come from the germline V gene. The CDR3, as DNA: TGCGCCAGCAGCCCACTAGCGGGGGTTACAGATACGCAGTATTTT. Its protein is CASSPLAGVTDTQYF.

Remarks on this clone: One end of the junction is discordant with germline, which a read error may explain. The chain employs TRBV7-9 and TRBJ2-5; TRBD1 matches 7 bases. The germline CDR1 and CDR2 sequences are SEHNR and FQNEAQ (reference sequence). The CDR3 runs 16 residues. The CDR3 reads CSSSLAQGGALETQYF. The DNA of the CDR3 is TGTTCCAGCAGCTTAGCGCAAGGGGGCGCATTGGAGACCCAGTACTTC.

This clone was recorded a few times. The chain joins TRBV6-4 to TRBJ2-2; 9 bases match TRBD1. V trimming: 0 bases; J trimming: 4 bases; junction bases outside the gene matches: 0. Germline-derived CDR1 and CDR2 are MRHNA and SNTAGT. The length of the CDR3 is 15 residues. The CDR3 DNA follows: TGTGCCAGCAGTGACTCGACAGGGGGCACCGGGGAGCTGTTTTTT. This gives the protein CASSDSTGGTGELFF.

V and J are TRBV27 and TRBJ2-3, with TRBD2 matching over 9 bases. V shed 2 bases and J 1 base; nucleotides not matched to a gene: 7. Looked up from germline, CDR1 is MNHEY and CDR2 is SMNVEV (reference sequence). This CDR3 is 17 amino acids long. The CDR3 nucleotides are TGTGCCAGCAGTTTAAAGGTCTCTAGCGGGGGCACAGATACGCAGTATTTT. Translation gives CASSLKVSSGGTDTQYF.

The chain recombines TRBV7-2 with TRBJ1-1; D remains ambiguous. This CDR3 comprises 14 residues. CDR1 is SGHTA and CDR2 is FQGNSA in the germline V gene. V was pared by 5 bases and J by 4 bases, with 14 bases between. As DNA, the CDR3 is TGTGCCAGCAGCCCGCAGGCTTTTGGCACTGAAGCTTTCTTT. As protein: CASSPQAFGTEAFF.

J is TRBJ1-1 and V is TRBV6-5; 9 bases are shared with TRBD1. The germline CDR1 and CDR2 sequences are MNHEY and SVGAGI. V shed 5 bases and J 6 bases; nucleotides not matched to a gene: 7. There are 14 residues in the CDR3. CDR3 region: CASSLRTGVPEAFF. The CDR3, as DNA: TGTGCCAGCAGTCTCCGGACAGGGGTCCCTGAAGCTTTCTTT.

The V call is TRBV15, the J call TRBJ2-2, with a weak D call TRBD2 (5 bases). V was shortened by 1 base and J by 5 bases, with 8 bases between the two germline ends. This CDR3 contains 14 residues. Looked up from germline, CDR1 is LNHNV and CDR2 is YYDKDF (reference sequence). The CDR3 sequence is CATSRGRATGELFF. The CDR3 nucleotides are TGTGCCACCAGCAGAGGGCGGGCGACCGGGGAGCTGTTTTTT.

This chain connects TRBV9 to TRBJ1-1, with D possibly matching TRBD1 (5 bases). The germline V and J ends were trimmed by 0 bases and 5 bases, with 8 bases remaining between them. CDR3 length: 13 amino acids. Germline assignment: CDR1 SGDLS and CDR2 YYNGEE. The CDR3 loop reads CASSVDGGTEAFF. The CDR3 DNA sequence: TGTGCCAGCAGCGTAGACGGGGGGACTGAAGCTTTCTTT.